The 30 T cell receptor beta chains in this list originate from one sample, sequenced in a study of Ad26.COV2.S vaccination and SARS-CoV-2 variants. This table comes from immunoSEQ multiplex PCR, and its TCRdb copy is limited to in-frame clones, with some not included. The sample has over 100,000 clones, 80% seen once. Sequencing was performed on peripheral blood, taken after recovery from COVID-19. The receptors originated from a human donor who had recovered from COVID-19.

This chain's CDR3 is CASSFRAFSGNTIYF. CDR3 DNA sequence: TGTGCCAGCAGCTTCAGGGCCTTCTCTGGAAACACCATATATTTT. The V call is TRBV5-6, the J call TRBJ1-3, with D perhaps TRBD1 (5 bases). CDR1 and CDR2 (germline): SGHDT, YYEEEE. V lost 2 bases, J lost 0 bases, and 9 bases lay in between. The CDR3 sequence is 15 residues long.

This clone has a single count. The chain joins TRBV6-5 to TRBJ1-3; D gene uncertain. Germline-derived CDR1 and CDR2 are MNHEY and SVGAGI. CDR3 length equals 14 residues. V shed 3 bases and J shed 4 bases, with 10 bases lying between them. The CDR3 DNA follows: TGTGCCAGCAGTTATGGAGGTTTCGGAAACACCATATATTTT. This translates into CASSYGGFGNTIYF.

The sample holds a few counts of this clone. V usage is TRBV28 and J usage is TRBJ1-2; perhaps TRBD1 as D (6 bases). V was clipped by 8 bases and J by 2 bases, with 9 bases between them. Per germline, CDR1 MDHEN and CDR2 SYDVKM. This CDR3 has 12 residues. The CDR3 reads CASSGTNYGYTF. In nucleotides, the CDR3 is TGTGCCAGCTCCGGGACAAACTATGGCTACACCTTC.

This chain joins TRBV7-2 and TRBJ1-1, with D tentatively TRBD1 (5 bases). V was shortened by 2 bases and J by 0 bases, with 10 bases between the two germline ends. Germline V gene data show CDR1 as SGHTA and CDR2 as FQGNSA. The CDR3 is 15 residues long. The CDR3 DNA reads TGTGCCAGCAGCTTACGAACAGGCCTGAACACTGAAGCTTTCTTT. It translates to CASSLRTGLNTEAFF.

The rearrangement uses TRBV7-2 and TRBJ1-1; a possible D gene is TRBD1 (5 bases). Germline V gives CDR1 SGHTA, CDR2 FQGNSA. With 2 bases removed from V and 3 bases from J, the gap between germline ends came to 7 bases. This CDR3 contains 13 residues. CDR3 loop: CASSLIGDTEAFF. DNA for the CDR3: TGTGCCAGCAGCTTAATAGGGGACACTGAAGCTTTCTTT.

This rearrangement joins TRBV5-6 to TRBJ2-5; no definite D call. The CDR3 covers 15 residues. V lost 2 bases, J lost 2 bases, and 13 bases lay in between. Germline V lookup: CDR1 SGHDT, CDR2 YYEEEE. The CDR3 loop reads CASSFGWDKQETQYF. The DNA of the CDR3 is TGTGCCAGCAGCTTTGGCTGGGATAAACAAGAGACCCAGTACTTC.

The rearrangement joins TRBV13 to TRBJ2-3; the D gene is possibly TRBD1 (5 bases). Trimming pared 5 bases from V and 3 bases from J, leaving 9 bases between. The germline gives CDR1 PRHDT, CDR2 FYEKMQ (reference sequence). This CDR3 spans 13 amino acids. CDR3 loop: CASSTDRTDTQYF. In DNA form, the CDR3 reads TGTGCCAGCAGCACTGACAGAACAGATACGCAGTATTTT.

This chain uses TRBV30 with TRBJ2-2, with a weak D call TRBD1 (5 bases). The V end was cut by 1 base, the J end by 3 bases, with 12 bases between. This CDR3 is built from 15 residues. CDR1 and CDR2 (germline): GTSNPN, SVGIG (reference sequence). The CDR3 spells CAWSGETAYTGELFF. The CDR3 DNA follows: TGTGCCTGGAGTGGAGAGACAGCCTACACCGGGGAGCTGTTTTTT.

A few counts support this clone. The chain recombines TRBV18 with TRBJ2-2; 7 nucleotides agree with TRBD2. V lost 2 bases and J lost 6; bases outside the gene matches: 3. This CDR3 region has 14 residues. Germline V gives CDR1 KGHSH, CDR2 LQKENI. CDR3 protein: CASSPSRGAGELFF. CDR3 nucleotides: TGTGCCAGCTCACCAAGCCGGGGGGCCGGGGAGCTGTTTTTT.

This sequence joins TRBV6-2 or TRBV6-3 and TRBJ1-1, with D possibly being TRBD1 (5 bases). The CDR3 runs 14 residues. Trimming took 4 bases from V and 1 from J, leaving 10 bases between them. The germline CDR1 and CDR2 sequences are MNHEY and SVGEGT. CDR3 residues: CASSWSTGNTEAFF. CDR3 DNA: TGTGCCAGCAGTTGGTCTACAGGGAACACTGAAGCTTTCTTT.

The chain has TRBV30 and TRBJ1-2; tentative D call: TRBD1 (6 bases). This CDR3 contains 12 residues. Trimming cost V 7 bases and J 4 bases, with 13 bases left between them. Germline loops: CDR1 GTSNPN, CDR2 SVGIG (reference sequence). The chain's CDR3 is CASTGTFYGYTF. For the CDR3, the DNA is TGTGCCTCAACAGGGACTTTCTATGGCTACACCTTC.

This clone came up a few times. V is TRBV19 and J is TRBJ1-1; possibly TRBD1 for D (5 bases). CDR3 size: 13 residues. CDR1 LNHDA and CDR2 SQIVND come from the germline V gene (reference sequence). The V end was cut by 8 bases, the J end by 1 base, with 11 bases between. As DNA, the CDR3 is TGTGCCAGTCACACCGGGGGGAACACTGAAGCTTTCTTT. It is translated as CASHTGGNTEAFF.

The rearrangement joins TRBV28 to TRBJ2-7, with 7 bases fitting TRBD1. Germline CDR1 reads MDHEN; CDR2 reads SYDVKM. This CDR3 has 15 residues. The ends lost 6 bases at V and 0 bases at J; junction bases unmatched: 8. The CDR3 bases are TGTGCCAGCAGCCAGCCCGGGGACAGCTCCTACGAGCAGTACTTC. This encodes CASSQPGDSSYEQYF.

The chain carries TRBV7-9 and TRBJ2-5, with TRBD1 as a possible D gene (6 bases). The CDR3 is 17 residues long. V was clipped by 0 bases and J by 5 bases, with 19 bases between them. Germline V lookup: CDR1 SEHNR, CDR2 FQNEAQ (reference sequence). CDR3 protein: CASSLAWAGDPRETQYF. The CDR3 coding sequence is TGTGCCAGCAGCTTAGCGTGGGCAGGGGATCCTAGGGAGACCCAGTACTTC.

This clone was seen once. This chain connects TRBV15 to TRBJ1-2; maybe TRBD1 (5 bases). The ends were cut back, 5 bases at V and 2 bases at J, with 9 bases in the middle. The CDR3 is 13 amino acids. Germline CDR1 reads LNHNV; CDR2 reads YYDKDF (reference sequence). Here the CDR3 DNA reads TGTGCCACCAGCCGGGACGGGAACTATGGCTACACCTTC. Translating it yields CATSRDGNYGYTF.

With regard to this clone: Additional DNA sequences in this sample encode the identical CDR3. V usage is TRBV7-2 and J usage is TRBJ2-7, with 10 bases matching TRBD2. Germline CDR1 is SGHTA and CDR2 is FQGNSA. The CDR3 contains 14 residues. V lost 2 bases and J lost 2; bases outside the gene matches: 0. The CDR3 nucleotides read TGTGCCAGCAGCTTAAGCGGGGGGGCCTACGAGCAGTACTTC. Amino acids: CASSLSGGAYEQYF.

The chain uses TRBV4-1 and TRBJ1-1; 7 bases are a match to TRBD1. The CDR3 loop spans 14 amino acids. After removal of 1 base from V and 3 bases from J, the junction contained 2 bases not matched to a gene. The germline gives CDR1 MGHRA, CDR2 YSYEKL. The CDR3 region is CASSQGQGDTEAFF. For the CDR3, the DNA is TGCGCCAGCAGCCAAGGACAGGGTGACACTGAAGCTTTCTTT.

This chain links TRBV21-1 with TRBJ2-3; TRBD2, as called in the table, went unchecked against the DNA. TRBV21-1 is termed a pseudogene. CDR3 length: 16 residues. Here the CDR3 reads CASSKVAGFRTDTQYF. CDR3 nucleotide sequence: TGTGCCAGCAGCAAAGTGGCGGGGTTTAGGACAGATACGCAGTATTTT.

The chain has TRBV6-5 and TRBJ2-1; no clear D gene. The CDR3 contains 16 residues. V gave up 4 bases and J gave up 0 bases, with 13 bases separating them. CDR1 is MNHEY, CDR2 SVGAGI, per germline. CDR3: CASSFPASSSYNEQFF. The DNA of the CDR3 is TGTGCCAGCAGTTTCCCGGCCTCGTCCTCCTACAATGAGCAGTTCTTC.

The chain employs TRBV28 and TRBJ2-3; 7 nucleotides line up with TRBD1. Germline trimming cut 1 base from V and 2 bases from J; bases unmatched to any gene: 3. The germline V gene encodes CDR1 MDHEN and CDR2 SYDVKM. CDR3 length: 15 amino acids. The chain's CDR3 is CASSLSGQTTDTQYF. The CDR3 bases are TGTGCCAGCAGTTTATCGGGACAGACCACAGATACGCAGTATTTT.

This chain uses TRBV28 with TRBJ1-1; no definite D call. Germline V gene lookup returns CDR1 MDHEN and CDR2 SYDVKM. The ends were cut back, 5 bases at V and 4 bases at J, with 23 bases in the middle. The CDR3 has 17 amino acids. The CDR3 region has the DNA TGTGCCAGCAGTCCCAGCGGTGAGGGTTTACTAGGCACTGAAGCTTTCTTT. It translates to CASSPSGEGLLGTEAFF.

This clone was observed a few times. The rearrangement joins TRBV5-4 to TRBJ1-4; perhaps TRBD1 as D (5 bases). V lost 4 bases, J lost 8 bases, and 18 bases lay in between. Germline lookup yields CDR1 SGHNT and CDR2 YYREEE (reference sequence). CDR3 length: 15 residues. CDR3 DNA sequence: TGTGCCAGCAGCACCATTGGGGCGGTAGGGGAAAAACTGTTTTTT. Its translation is CASSTIGAVGEKLFF.

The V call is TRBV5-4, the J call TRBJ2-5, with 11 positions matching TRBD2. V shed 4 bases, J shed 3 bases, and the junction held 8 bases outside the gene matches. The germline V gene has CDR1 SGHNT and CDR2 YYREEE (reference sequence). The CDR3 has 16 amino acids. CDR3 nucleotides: TGTGCCAGCAGCCCGGGGACTAGCGGATTAAAAGAGACCCAGTACTTC. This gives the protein CASSPGTSGLKETQYF.

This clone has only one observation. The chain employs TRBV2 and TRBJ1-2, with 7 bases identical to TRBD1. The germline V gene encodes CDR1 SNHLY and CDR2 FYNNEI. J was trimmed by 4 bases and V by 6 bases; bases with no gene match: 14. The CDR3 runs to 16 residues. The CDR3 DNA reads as TGTGCCAGCAGGGGACGACAGACAGGGCTCGCCTATGGCTACACCTTC. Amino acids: CASRGRQTGLAYGYTF.

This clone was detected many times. CDR3 sequence: CARSLAQPQHF. The CDR3 coding sequence is TGTGCCAGAAGCTTGGCTCAGCCCCAGCATTTT. The V gene is TRBV5-3, the J gene TRBJ1-5; D is unclear. TRBV5-3 counts as an open reading frame of uncertain function. Trimming left V 0 bases short and J 6 bases short, with 1 base between. CDR3 length: 11 residues.

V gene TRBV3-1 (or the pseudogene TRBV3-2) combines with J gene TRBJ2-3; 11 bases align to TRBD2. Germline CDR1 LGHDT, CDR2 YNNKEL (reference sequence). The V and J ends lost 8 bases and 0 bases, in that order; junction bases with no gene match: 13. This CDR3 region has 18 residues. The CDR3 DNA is TGTGCCAGCTGTCTAGCGGGGGGTCAGTCAACTAGCACAGATACGCAGTATTTT. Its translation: CASCLAGGQSTSTDTQYF.

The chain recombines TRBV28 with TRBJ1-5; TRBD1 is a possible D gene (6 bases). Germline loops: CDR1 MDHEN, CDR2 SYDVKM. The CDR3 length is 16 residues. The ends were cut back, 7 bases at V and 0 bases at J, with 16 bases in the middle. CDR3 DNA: TGTGCCAGCACTCCCCGGGGGGGCCTTAGCAATCAGCCCCAGCATTTT. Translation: CASTPRGGLSNQPQHF.

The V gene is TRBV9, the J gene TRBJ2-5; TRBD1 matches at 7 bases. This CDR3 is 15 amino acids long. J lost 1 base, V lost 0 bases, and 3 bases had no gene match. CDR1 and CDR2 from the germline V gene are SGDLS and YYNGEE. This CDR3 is CASSVETGPQETQYF. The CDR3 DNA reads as TGTGCCAGCAGCGTAGAGACAGGGCCCCAAGAGACCCAGTACTTC.

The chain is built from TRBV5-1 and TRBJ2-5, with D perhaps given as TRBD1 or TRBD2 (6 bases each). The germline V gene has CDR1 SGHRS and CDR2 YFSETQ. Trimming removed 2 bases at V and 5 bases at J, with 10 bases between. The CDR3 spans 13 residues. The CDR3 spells CASSFGGAETQYF. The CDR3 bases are TGCGCCAGCAGCTTCGGGGGCGCGGAGACCCAGTACTTC.

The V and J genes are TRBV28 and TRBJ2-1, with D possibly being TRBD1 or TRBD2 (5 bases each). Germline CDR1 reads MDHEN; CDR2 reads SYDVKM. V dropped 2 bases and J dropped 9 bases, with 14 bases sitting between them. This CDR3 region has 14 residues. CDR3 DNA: TGTGCCAGCAGTTTAAGGGACCTTTTGGCTGAGCAGTTCTTC. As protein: CASSLRDLLAEQFF.